This TCR beta chain was sequenced for a study of spatial heterogeneity in lung cancer. In the study overall: The approximately 70 donors had untreated early-stage non-small cell lung cancer. The study sequenced follow-up PBMC samples when they were available, at a median of approximately 2 years after resection. The study's findings and limits: Among blood samples, ubiquitous expanded tumor TCRs appeared more at resection than at follow-up.

Indicated time point: blood at routine non-recurrence follow-up after resection. Sequencing was performed on whole RNA extracted from tumor and nontumor lung tissue, or from frozen PBMC, and the material was left unsorted. This clonotype was detected many times. Its antigen is as yet unknown. Trimming cost V 2 bases and J 1 base, with 11 bases left between them. The CDR3 extends over 16 amino acids. The germline V gene has CDR1 MNHEY and CDR2 SVGEGT. Single TCR cDNA molecules each had their own unique molecular identifier. TCRdb processed the 5' RACE reads anew with MiXCR; each CDR3 protein has one entry. The sample consists of roughly 120,000 distinct CDR3 sequences, more than 10% of them appearing once.

Material: PBMCs, obtained at follow-up. This rearrangement joins TRBV6-2 or TRBV6-3 to TRBJ2-2; tentatively, D is TRBD1 (5 bases). The receptor was isolated from a male donor with early-stage non-small cell lung cancer. The CDR3 spells CASSYGLTGNTGELFF. As DNA, the CDR3 is TGTGCCAGCAGTTACGGCCTCACAGGGAACACCGGGGAGCTGTTTTTT.